These 18 T cell receptor beta chains share one sample of origin, sequenced in a study of blood T cell repertoires in COVID-19. Clones were read by immunoSEQ multiplex PCR, and TCRdb kept only the in-frame ones, dropping some. Found here are some 200,000 clones, around four fifths of them singletons; the top ten hold about a tenth. Sequencing was performed on PBMCs or T cells enriched from blood (not recorded which). These receptors came from a middle-aged man who had recovered from COVID-19.

This rearrangement joins TRBV7-3 to TRBJ2-3, with D uncertain. This CDR3 is 12 amino acids long. Germline CDR1 reads SGHTA; CDR2 reads FQGTGA. V shed 3 bases and J shed 1 base, with 2 bases lying between them. The CDR3 region has the DNA TGTGCCAGCAGCTTCGGCACAGATACGCAGTATTTT. This translates into CASSFGTDTQYF.

The chain links TRBV28 to TRBJ2-5, with D unresolved. V was trimmed by 6 bases and J by 2 bases, leaving 7 bases between them. The length of the CDR3 is 12 residues. Germline CDR1 is MDHEN and CDR2 is SYDVKM. CDR3 protein: CASSSLQETQYF. DNA of the CDR3: TGTGCCAGCAGCTCACTTCAAGAGACCCAGTACTTC. Variable domain in full (rest from reference TRBV28 and TRBJ2-5): DVKVTQSSRYLVKRTGEKVFLECVQDMDHENMFWYRQDPGLGLRLIYFSYDVKMKEKGDIPEGYSVSREKKERFSLILESASTNQTSMYLCASSSLQETQYFGPGTRLLVL.

The V gene is TRBV14, the J gene TRBJ1-3; D not resolved. The V and J ends lost 1 base and 0 bases respectively, with 7 bases between them. The germline V gene encodes CDR1 SGHDN and CDR2 FVKESK. CDR3 length: 15 amino acids. CDR3 amino acids: CASSQVQISGNTIYF. The CDR3 DNA is TGTGCCAGCAGCCAAGTCCAGATCTCTGGAAACACCATATATTTT.

The rearrangement uses TRBV6-6 and TRBJ2-5; possible D gene TRBD1, 6 bases. Deletions cut 2 bases from V and 2 bases from J, with 6 bases between. The CDR3 is 13 residues long. Germline assignment: CDR1 MNHNY and CDR2 SVGAGI (reference sequence). The CDR3 DNA is TGTGCCAGCAGTTACGGACAGCAAGAGACCCAGTACTTC. It specifies CASSYGQQETQYF.

V and J are TRBV3-1 (or the pseudogene TRBV3-2) and TRBJ1-2; D is uncertain. V was cut by 1 base and J by 6 bases, with 6 bases left in between. CDR1 is LGHDT and CDR2 is YNNKEL in the germline V gene (reference sequence). The CDR3 is 12 amino acids. The DNA of the CDR3 is TGTGCCAGCAGCCAAGTGTTAAATGGCTACACCTTC. It codes for CASSQVLNGYTF.

The chain joins TRBV25-1 to TRBJ1-5; 8 nucleotides agree with TRBD1. Trimming took 8 bases from V and 6 from J; bases not matched to a gene: 6. Germline V gives CDR1 MGHDK, CDR2 SYGVNS. CDR3 size: 13 residues. Here the CDR3 reads CASGQGMGQPQHF. The CDR3 DNA reads as TGTGCCAGCGGACAGGGAATGGGTCAGCCCCAGCATTTT.

CDR3 in DNA: TGTGCCAGCAGTTACTCCTGGCAGGGAAAAGAGACCCAGTACTTC. Translating it yields CASSYSWQGKETQYF. The rearrangement joins TRBV6-5 to TRBJ2-5; TRBD1 is a possible D gene (5 bases). The CDR3 sequence is 15 residues long. With 0 bases removed from V and 3 bases from J, the gap between germline ends came to 11 bases. Germline lookup yields CDR1 MNHEY and CDR2 SVGAGI.

The V call is TRBV6-4, the J call TRBJ2-1; D perhaps matches TRBD2 (5 bases). V was clipped by 3 bases and J by 5 bases, with 11 bases between them. CDR3 length equals 14 residues. The V gene's germline CDR1 is MRHNA and CDR2 SNTAGT. CDR3 sequence reads: CASSEASFNNEQFF. The CDR3 region has the DNA TGTGCCAGCAGTGAGGCTAGCTTCAACAATGAGCAGTTCTTC.

The chain has TRBV28 and TRBJ1-1; tentative D call: TRBD1 (5 bases). V was trimmed by 2 bases and J by 10 bases, leaving 8 bases between them. Germline CDR1 reads MDHEN; CDR2 reads SYDVKM. There are 11 residues in the CDR3. CDR3 in amino acids: CASSLSQGAFF. The CDR3 nucleotides are TGTGCCAGCAGTTTAAGTCAGGGAGCTTTCTTT.

With respect to this clone: Sequence at one end of the junction differs from germline and may be a read error. This chain connects TRBV2 to TRBJ1-5; D might be TRBD1 (6 bases). Per the germline V gene, CDR1 is SNHLY and CDR2 is FYNNEI. The CDR3 has 14 amino acids. CDR3: CASRDIDIGQPQHF. Written as DNA, the CDR3 is TGTGCTAGCAGGGACATTGACATAGGGCAGCCCCAGCATTTT. The variable domain in full, with the rest retrieved from reference TRBV2 and TRBJ1-5, is EPEVTQTPSHQVTQMGQEVILRCVPISNHLYFYWYRQILGQKVEFLVSFYNNEISEKSEIFDDQFSVERPDGSNFTLKIRSTKLEDSAMYFCASRDIDIGQPQHFGDGTRLSIL.

The CDR3 bases are TGTGCCAGCAGTGAACTACAGGGAATCGGGGAGCTGTTTTTT. Translation: CASSELQGIGELFF. The V call is TRBV25-1, the J call TRBJ2-2; possibly TRBD1 for D (6 bases). Germline values: CDR1 MGHDK, CDR2 SYGVNS. The CDR3 runs 14 residues. V dropped 2 bases and J dropped 7 bases, with 11 bases sitting between them.

CDR3 sequence reads: CASQLAGDITDTQYF. The CDR3 DNA is TGTGCCAGCCAGTTAGCGGGGGACATCACAGATACGCAGTATTTT. The V call is TRBV3-1 (or the pseudogene TRBV3-2), the J call TRBJ2-3, with TRBD2 matching 9 bases. This CDR3 is built from 15 residues. Unmatched junction bases numbered 8, after V lost 8 bases and J lost 2 bases. CDR1 is LGHDT, CDR2 YNNKEL, per germline (reference sequence).

V is TRBV7-3 and J is TRBJ2-1, with D possibly matching TRBD2 (6 bases). CDR1 SGHTA and CDR2 FQGTGA come from the germline V gene. V was cut by 5 bases and J by 16 bases, with 24 bases left in between. The CDR3 has 14 amino acids. Written as DNA, the CDR3 is TGTGCCAGCAGCCCGGATGACCCGCGCGGGACGTCCTTCTTC. This codes for CASSPDDPRGTSFF.

This clone showed up just once. This chain uses TRBV5-1 with TRBJ1-1, with D possibly TRBD1 on 5 matching bases. Germline V gene lookup returns CDR1 SGHRS and CDR2 YFSETQ. The CDR3 is 14 amino acids. Trimming stripped 7 bases from V and 4 bases from J, with 17 bases between. CDR3 nucleotide sequence: TGCGCCAGCCACGGGCCAGGGTGGGGCACTGAAGCTTTCTTT. Amino acid sequence: CASHGPGWGTEAFF.

The chain combines TRBV9 with TRBJ1-2, with TRBD1 matching over 7 bases. The length of the CDR3 is 18 residues. The trim removed 0 bases at V and 4 bases at J, leaving 15 bases unmatched. Germline V CDR1 and CDR2: SGDLS, YYNGEE. The CDR3 spells CASSVGQGGARTVYGYTF. DNA of the CDR3: TGTGCCAGCAGCGTAGGCCAGGGGGGCGCCAGAACGGTCTATGGCTACACCTTC. Variable domain in full (rest from reference TRBV9 and TRBJ1-2): DSGVTQTPKHLITATGQRVTLRCSPRSGDLSVYWYQQSLDQGLQFLIQYYNGEERAKGNILERFSAQQFPDLHSELNLSSLELGDSALYFCASSVGQGGARTVYGYTFGSGTRLTVV.

V usage is TRBV13 and J usage is TRBJ2-1; 8 bases align to TRBD2. Per the germline V gene, CDR1 is PRHDT and CDR2 is FYEKMQ (reference sequence). V dropped 7 bases and J dropped 4; count of bases not matched to a gene: 18. The CDR3 contains 18 residues. DNA for the CDR3: TGTGCCAGCACGCCTCCGAATCTCAAGCGGGGGAAATACAATGAGCAGTTCTTC. Amino acid sequence: CASTPPNLKRGKYNEQFF.

The chain is built from TRBV5-4 and TRBJ2-1; possibly TRBD1 for D (6 bases). V was clipped by 0 bases and J by 4 bases, with 11 bases between them. The V gene's germline CDR1 is SGHNT and CDR2 YYREEE (reference sequence). The CDR3 is made up of 15 amino acids. The CDR3 bases are TGTGCCAGCAGCTTGGCCGGACAGCAATACAATGAGCAGTTCTTC. As protein: CASSLAGQQYNEQFF.

V usage is TRBV19 and J usage is TRBJ2-7, with 8 bases aligning to TRBD1. CDR3 size: 15 residues. The V segment lost 5 bases and the J segment 6 bases; nucleotides outside the gene matches: 12. Germline CDR1 is LNHDA and CDR2 is SQIVND (reference sequence). In DNA form, the CDR3 reads TGTGCCAGTAGTTTCTCCGGGACAGGCGCCGGCGAGCAGTACTTC. It specifies CASSFSGTGAGEQYF.